These T cell receptor beta chains were read from a single sample in a study of immune characteristics of hereditary and idiopathic chronic pancreatitis. Repertoires were generated with immunoSEQ multiplex PCR, while TCRdb's copy carries only in-frame clones and drops some. The sample includes around 9,000 clones, 70% to 80% of them seen just once. The sample comprised pancreas tissue with idiopathic chronic pancreatitis. These receptors all stem from a human donor with chronic pancreatitis. Each CDR3 is given with its conserved first and last residue. D genes are given only for firm matches. The size of a clone is reported for some rows only, either as once, few or many, or as a class for expanded clones.

J gene: TRBJ1-4
V gene: TRBV19
D gene: TRBD1
CDR3 length: 15
clone size: .
CDR3 protein: CASNQLGTVNEKLFF
CDR3 DNA: TGTGCCAGTAATCAACTCGGGACAGTTAATGAAAAACTGTTTTTT

J gene: TRBJ1-1
V gene: TRBV6-1
D gene: .
CDR3 length: 15
clone size: .
CDR3 protein: CASSEAPVGNTEAFF
CDR3 DNA: TGTGCCAGCAGTGAAGCGCCGGTTGGGAACACTGAAGCTTTCTTT

J gene: TRBJ1-5
V gene: TRBV28
D gene: .
CDR3 length: 24
clone size: once
CDR3 protein: CASSIDRFQEIFPRLLMPGQPQHF
CDR3 DNA: TGTGCCAGCAGTATTGACAGGTTTCAGGAGATTTTTCCCCGTTTGTTAATGCCTGGTCAGCCCCAGCATTTT

J gene: TRBJ2-4
V gene: TRBV9
D gene: TRBD1
CDR3 length: 14
clone size: few
CDR3 protein: CASSVGTGVNIQYF
CDR3 DNA: TGTGCCAGCAGCGTCGGGACAGGGGTGAACATTCAGTACTTC

J gene: TRBJ2-1
V gene: TRBV4-2
D gene: TRBD2
CDR3 length: 16
clone size: .
CDR3 protein: CASSQDRTSTYNEQFF
CDR3 DNA: TGTGCCAGCAGCCAAGATCGGACTAGCACCTACAATGAGCAGTTCTTC

J gene: TRBJ1-3
V gene: TRBV9
D gene: .
CDR3 length: 17
clone size: .
CDR3 protein: CASSVDGVPSGGNTIYF
CDR3 DNA: TGTGCCAGCAGCGTAGACGGGGTACCTTCGGGAGGAAACACCATATATTTT

J gene: TRBJ1-1
V gene: TRBV5-1
D gene: .
CDR3 length: 11
clone size: once
CDR3 protein: CASSFGTEAFF
CDR3 DNA: TGCGCCAGCAGCTTCGGCACTGAAGCTTTCTTT

J gene: TRBJ2-2
V gene: TRBV12-3/TRBV12-4
D gene: .
CDR3 length: 12
clone size: .
CDR3 protein: CASSFQAGELFF
CDR3 DNA: TGTGCCAGCAGTTTTCAGGCCGGGGAGCTGTTTTTT

J gene: TRBJ2-2
V gene: TRBV3-1/TRBV3-2
D gene: TRBD1
CDR3 length: 13
clone size: .
CDR3 protein: CASSRQGTGELFF
CDR3 DNA: TGTGCCAGCAGCAGACAGGGCACCGGGGAGCTGTTTTTT

J gene: TRBJ2-5
V gene: TRBV11-2
D gene: TRBD2
CDR3 length: 19
clone size: .
CDR3 protein: CASSLDNGLAGADQETQYF
CDR3 DNA: TGTGCCAGCAGCTTAGATAACGGGCTAGCGGGGGCCGACCAAGAGACCCAGTACTTC

J gene: TRBJ1-4
V gene: TRBV28
D gene: .
CDR3 length: 15
clone size: .
CDR3 protein: CASTDNRDGGEKLFF
CDR3 DNA: TGTGCCAGCACCGATAACAGGGATGGCGGAGAAAAACTGTTTTTT

J gene: TRBJ2-5
V gene: TRBV28
D gene: .
CDR3 length: 15
clone size: .
CDR3 protein: CASSFIGEAQETQYF
CDR3 DNA: TGTGCCAGCAGTTTTATAGGGGAGGCCCAAGAGACCCAGTACTTC

J gene: TRBJ2-7
V gene: TRBV13
D gene: .
CDR3 length: 14
clone size: .
CDR3 protein: CASSLEGSSYEQYF
CDR3 DNA: TGTGCCAGCAGCTTAGAGGGGAGCTCCTACGAGCAGTACTTC

J gene: TRBJ1-6
V gene: TRBV28
D gene: .
CDR3 length: 16
clone size: .
CDR3 protein: CASSSPGASYNSPLHF
CDR3 DNA: TGTGCCAGCAGTTCCCCAGGGGCCTCCTATAATTCACCCCTCCACTTT

J gene: TRBJ2-7
V gene: TRBV3-1/TRBV3-2
D gene: TRBD1
CDR3 length: 15
clone size: medium-sized
CDR3 protein: CASSHRTGNNYEQYF
CDR3 DNA: TGTGCCAGCAGTCATAGGACAGGGAATAACTACGAGCAGTACTTC

J gene: TRBJ1-2
V gene: TRBV19
D gene: TRBD1
CDR3 length: 13
clone size: .
CDR3 protein: CASSLQGAPRHTF
CDR3 DNA: TGTGCCAGTAGCTTACAGGGGGCCCCTCGTCACACCTTC

J gene: TRBJ2-3
V gene: TRBV5-4
D gene: TRBD1
CDR3 length: 16
clone size: .
CDR3 protein: CASSAVQGAGVDTQYF
CDR3 DNA: TGTGCCAGCAGCGCCGTCCAGGGGGCCGGAGTAGATACGCAGTATTTT

J gene: TRBJ2-5
V gene: TRBV3-1/TRBV3-2
D gene: TRBD2
CDR3 length: 16
clone size: few
CDR3 protein: CASSQGTSGGQETQYF
CDR3 DNA: TGTGCCAGCAGCCAAGGGACTAGCGGGGGACAAGAGACCCAGTACTTC

J gene: TRBJ2-1
V gene: TRBV12-3/TRBV12-4
D gene: .
CDR3 length: 13
clone size: .
CDR3 protein: CASKEVRSNEQFF
CDR3 DNA: TGTGCCAGCAAAGAGGTTAGATCGAATGAGCAGTTCTTC

J gene: TRBJ1-2
V gene: TRBV27
D gene: .
CDR3 length: 16
clone size: .
CDR3 protein: CASSLWAEGSLGGYTF
CDR3 DNA: TGTGCCAGCAGTTTATGGGCGGAGGGGTCGCTCGGGGGCTACACCTTC

J gene: TRBJ2-1
V gene: TRBV18
D gene: TRBD1
CDR3 length: 15
clone size: .
CDR3 protein: CASSRGQGGWYEQFF
CDR3 DNA: TGTGCCAGCTCACGAGGACAGGGTGGTTGGTATGAGCAGTTCTTC

J gene: TRBJ2-3
V gene: TRBV9
D gene: TRBD2
CDR3 length: 14
clone size: .
CDR3 protein: CASSVRGVRDTQYF
CDR3 DNA: TGTGCCAGCAGCGTACGGGGGGTTAGGGATACGCAGTATTTT

J gene: TRBJ2-1
V gene: TRBV6-1
D gene: TRBD2
CDR3 length: 15
clone size: .
CDR3 protein: CASSEEVAGGHEQFF
CDR3 DNA: TGTGCCAGCAGTGAAGAGGTAGCGGGGGGGCATGAGCAGTTCTTC

J gene: TRBJ1-1
V gene: TRBV5-1
D gene: TRBD1
CDR3 length: 14
clone size: .
CDR3 protein: CASTLRTGGDEAFF
CDR3 DNA: TGCGCCAGCACTCTACGGACAGGTGGCGATGAAGCTTTCTTT

J gene: TRBJ2-1
V gene: TRBV5-1
D gene: TRBD2
CDR3 length: 16
clone size: .
CDR3 protein: CASSIGGTRPYNEQFF
CDR3 DNA: TGCGCCAGCAGTATCGGTGGGACTAGGCCCTACAATGAGCAGTTCTTC

J gene: TRBJ2-5
V gene: TRBV6-6
D gene: .
CDR3 length: 12
clone size: .
CDR3 protein: CASSQYQETQYF
CDR3 DNA: TGTGCCAGCAGCCAGTACCAAGAGACCCAGTACTTC